These T cell receptor beta chains were read from a single sample in a study of shared clonotypes between healthy human individuals. This table comes from immunoSEQ multiplex PCR, and its TCRdb copy is limited to in-frame clones, with some not included. This table holds about 2.4 million clones, roughly 93% found once. The specimen was naive CD4+ T cells from PBMCs. The origin of the receptors is a man younger than 35 in good health. Some clones in this sample may be carry-over from other donors' samples. The CDR3 runs from the conserved cysteine through the conserved F or W. A D gene is named only where the DNA matches it firmly. Some rows mark clone size as missing; the rest say once, few, many or name a class of expanded clone.

J gene: TRBJ2-2
D gene: NA
V gene: TRBV5-1
clone size: once
CDR3 protein: CASSYSQATITGELFF
CDR3 DNA: TGCGCCAGCAGCTATTCACAGGCCACAATCACCGGGGAGCTGTTTTTT

J gene: TRBJ2-7
D gene: NA
V gene: TRBV5-1
clone size: once
CDR3 protein: CASSLAAGPGTYEQYF
CDR3 DNA: TGCGCCAGCAGCTTGGCCGCGGGCCCGGGGACCTACGAGCAGTACTTC

J gene: TRBJ1-4
D gene: NA
V gene: TRBV2
clone size: NA
CDR3 protein: CASSAFRGSSVNEKLFF
CDR3 DNA: TGTGCCAGCAGCGCCTTTCGGGGCTCGTCCGTTAATGAAAAACTGTTTTTT

J gene: TRBJ2-7
D gene: NA
V gene: TRBV4-1
clone size: once
CDR3 protein: CASSQGQYSSYEQYF
CDR3 DNA: TGCGCCAGCAGCCAAGGGCAATACAGCTCCTACGAGCAGTACTTC

J gene: TRBJ2-2
D gene: TRBD2
V gene: TRBV2
clone size: NA
CDR3 protein: CASREGPAGELFF
CDR3 DNA: TGTGCCAGCCGGGAGGGCCCGGCCGGGGAGCTGTTTTTT

J gene: TRBJ2-1
D gene: TRBD2
V gene: TRBV10-3
clone size: NA
CDR3 protein: CAISGRTSGSQNEQFF
CDR3 DNA: TGTGCCATCAGTGGACGGACTAGCGGGAGTCAGAATGAGCAGTTCTTC

J gene: TRBJ2-7
D gene: NA
V gene: TRBV6-6
clone size: NA
CDR3 protein: CASRDRYEQYF
CDR3 DNA: TGTGCCAGCAGGGACCGTTACGAGCAGTACTTC

J gene: TRBJ1-3
D gene: NA
V gene: TRBV6-1
clone size: NA
CDR3 protein: CASSEGSAISGNTIYF
CDR3 DNA: TGTGCCAGCAGTGAAGGTTCTGCGATCTCTGGAAACACCATATATTTT

J gene: TRBJ1-1
D gene: NA
V gene: TRBV18
clone size: NA
CDR3 protein: CASSPREPRPNTEAFF
CDR3 DNA: TGTGCCAGCTCACCACGGGAACCAAGACCGAACACTGAAGCTTTCTTT

J gene: TRBJ1-1
D gene: NA
V gene: TRBV2
clone size: NA
CDR3 protein: CASSRANTEAFF
CDR3 DNA: TGTGCCAGCAGCCGGGCCAACACTGAAGCTTTCTTT

J gene: TRBJ1-2
D gene: NA
V gene: TRBV19
clone size: NA
CDR3 protein: CASSKGYGYTF
CDR3 DNA: TGTGCCAGTAGTAAAGGCTATGGCTACACCTTC

J gene: TRBJ1-2
D gene: TRBD1
V gene: TRBV6-5
clone size: NA
CDR3 protein: CASSYRGTGPNYGYTF
CDR3 DNA: TGTGCCAGCAGTTACCGAGGGACAGGGCCTAACTATGGCTACACCTTC

J gene: TRBJ2-1
D gene: NA
V gene: TRBV7-6
clone size: once
CDR3 protein: CASSARVKNEQFF
CDR3 DNA: TGTGCCAGCAGCGCTCGGGTGAAGAATGAGCAGTTCTTC

J gene: TRBJ1-2
D gene: NA
V gene: TRBV30
clone size: NA
CDR3 protein: CAWTRDGDGYTF
CDR3 DNA: TGTGCCTGGACCCGGGACGGCGATGGCTACACCTTC

J gene: TRBJ2-2
D gene: TRBD2
V gene: TRBV25-1
clone size: NA
CDR3 protein: CASSESRLAGGELFF
CDR3 DNA: TGTGCCAGCAGTGAATCCCGACTAGCAGGCGGGGAGCTGTTTTTT

J gene: TRBJ2-3
D gene: TRBD1
V gene: TRBV5-1
clone size: NA
CDR3 protein: CASSSGQGVNTQYF
CDR3 DNA: TGCGCCAGCAGCTCCGGACAGGGGGTGAATACGCAGTATTTT

J gene: TRBJ2-7
D gene: NA
V gene: TRBV6-5
clone size: NA
CDR3 protein: CASRPQRISAEQYF
CDR3 DNA: TGTGCCAGCAGACCCCAGCGGATTTCGGCCGAGCAGTACTTC

J gene: TRBJ2-1
D gene: NA
V gene: TRBV5-4
clone size: once
CDR3 protein: CASSGRGTLYNEQFF
CDR3 DNA: TGTGCCAGCAGCGGAAGGGGGACTCTGTACAATGAGCAGTTCTTC

J gene: TRBJ1-5
D gene: TRBD1
V gene: TRBV11-2
clone size: NA
CDR3 protein: CASSLTQGANQPQHF
CDR3 DNA: TGTGCCAGCAGCTTAACACAGGGGGCAAATCAGCCCCAGCATTTT

J gene: TRBJ2-5
D gene: NA
V gene: TRBV15
clone size: NA
CDR3 protein: CATSRDMGNKYF
CDR3 DNA: TGTGCCACCAGCAGAGATATGGGGAACAAGTACTTC

J gene: TRBJ2-7
D gene: TRBD2
V gene: TRBV5-1
clone size: NA
CDR3 protein: CASSLGVGGAAVDEQYF
CDR3 DNA: TGCGCCAGCAGCTTGGGAGTGGGAGGGGCCGCGGTGGACGAGCAGTACTTC

J gene: TRBJ1-3
D gene: NA
V gene: TRBV9
clone size: NA
CDR3 protein: CASSVGGSGTGNTIYF
CDR3 DNA: TGTGCCAGCAGCGTAGGGGGATCAGGGACTGGAAACACCATATATTTT

J gene: TRBJ2-7
D gene: NA
V gene: TRBV5-1
clone size: NA
CDR3 protein: CASSLASAIPYEQYF
CDR3 DNA: TGCGCCAGCAGCTTGGCCTCGGCTATTCCCTACGAGCAGTACTTC

J gene: TRBJ2-1
D gene: NA
V gene: TRBV7-9
clone size: NA
CDR3 protein: CASSFPLRSSGEQFF
CDR3 DNA: TGTGCCAGCAGCTTTCCCCTTCGAAGTTCGGGTGAGCAGTTCTTC

J gene: TRBJ2-2
D gene: TRBD1
V gene: TRBV5-4
clone size: NA
CDR3 protein: CASSLESGTATGELFF
CDR3 DNA: TGTGCCAGCAGCTTGGAGTCAGGGACAGCCACCGGGGAGCTGTTTTTT

J gene: TRBJ2-1
D gene: TRBD1
V gene: TRBV10-3
clone size: NA
CDR3 protein: CAISESIGTSRGYEQFF
CDR3 DNA: TGTGCCATCAGTGAGTCAATCGGGACGTCCAGGGGGTATGAGCAGTTCTTC

J gene: TRBJ2-7
D gene: NA
V gene: TRBV27
clone size: NA
CDR3 protein: CASSLVGGSEQYF
CDR3 DNA: TGTGCCAGCAGTTTAGTAGGGGGGAGCGAGCAGTACTTC

J gene: TRBJ1-3
D gene: TRBD1
V gene: TRBV9
clone size: NA
CDR3 protein: CASSGTGYRNTIYF
CDR3 DNA: TGTGCCAGCAGCGGGACAGGGTATAGAAACACCATATATTTT

J gene: TRBJ1-6
D gene: NA
V gene: TRBV6-5
clone size: NA
CDR3 protein: CASSRVSYNSPLHF
CDR3 DNA: TGTGCCAGCAGTAGGGTTTCCTATAATTCACCCCTCCACTTT

J gene: TRBJ1-2
D gene: NA
V gene: TRBV7-9
clone size: NA
CDR3 protein: CASSSYQGSLPLF
CDR3 DNA: TGTGCCAGCAGCTCATACCAGGGGTCCCTCCCCCTCTTC

J gene: TRBJ1-1
D gene: NA
V gene: TRBV2
clone size: few
CDR3 protein: CASSAEPTNTEAFF
CDR3 DNA: TGTGCCAGCAGTGCTGAGCCTACGAACACTGAAGCTTTCTTT

J gene: TRBJ1-4
D gene: NA
V gene: TRBV28
clone size: NA
CDR3 protein: CASSLSRAGYNEKLFF
CDR3 DNA: TGTGCCAGCAGTTTATCCCGCGCAGGGTATAACGAAAAACTGTTTTTT

J gene: TRBJ2-1
D gene: TRBD2
V gene: TRBV4-1
clone size: NA
CDR3 protein: CASSRELAGGWNEQFF
CDR3 DNA: TGCGCCAGCAGCCGCGAACTAGCGGGTGGCTGGAATGAGCAGTTCTTC

J gene: TRBJ2-5
D gene: TRBD1
V gene: TRBV9
clone size: NA
CDR3 protein: CASSTRDRGETQYF
CDR3 DNA: TGTGCCAGCAGCACCAGGGACAGGGGAGAGACCCAGTACTTC

J gene: TRBJ1-5
D gene: TRBD1
V gene: TRBV4-3
clone size: NA
CDR3 protein: CASSQGRGQQPQHF
CDR3 DNA: TGCGCCAGCAGCCAAGGGAGGGGGCAACAGCCCCAGCATTTT

J gene: TRBJ2-1
D gene: TRBD1
V gene: TRBV2
clone size: NA
CDR3 protein: CASSGYGTVEQFF
CDR3 DNA: TGTGCCAGCAGTGGATATGGGACAGTTGAGCAGTTCTTC

J gene: TRBJ2-7
D gene: TRBD1
V gene: TRBV25-1
clone size: NA
CDR3 protein: CASSVKRTGTYEQYF
CDR3 DNA: TGTGCCAGCAGTGTTAAGAGGACAGGGACCTACGAGCAGTACTTC

J gene: TRBJ2-3
D gene: NA
V gene: TRBV27
clone size: NA
CDR3 protein: CASSPLLGFDTDTQYF
CDR3 DNA: TGTGCCAGCAGTCCCCTACTAGGGTTCGACACAGATACGCAGTATTTT

J gene: TRBJ2-7
D gene: TRBD1
V gene: TRBV28
clone size: NA
CDR3 protein: CASTTDREQYEQYF
CDR3 DNA: TGTGCCAGCACTACGGACAGGGAACAATACGAGCAGTACTTC

J gene: TRBJ2-5
D gene: TRBD2
V gene: TRBV6-6
clone size: NA
CDR3 protein: CASSSSGASGQETQYF
CDR3 DNA: TGTGCCAGCAGTTCTTCCGGGGCTAGCGGCCAAGAGACCCAGTACTTC

J gene: TRBJ2-7
D gene: TRBD1
V gene: TRBV7-2
clone size: NA
CDR3 protein: CASSPHGGTGDEQYF
CDR3 DNA: TGTGCCAGCAGCCCCCATGGGGGGACAGGGGACGAGCAGTACTTC

J gene: TRBJ1-2
D gene: NA
V gene: TRBV10-1
clone size: NA
CDR3 protein: CASSPIRGGYGYTF
CDR3 DNA: TGCGCCAGCAGTCCTATACGAGGAGGCTATGGCTACACCTTC

J gene: TRBJ2-6
D gene: NA
V gene: TRBV18
clone size: once
CDR3 protein: CASSPLGGPGANVLTF
CDR3 DNA: TGTGCCAGCTCACCACTGGGGGGCCCTGGGGCCAACGTCCTGACTTTC

J gene: TRBJ2-7
D gene: NA
V gene: TRBV21-1
clone size: NA
CDR3 protein: CASSARSDRIALGRASYEQYF
CDR3 DNA: TGTGCCAGCAGCGCGCGTAGCGACCGTATTGCTTTGGGCAGGGCGTCGTACGAGCAGTACTTC

J gene: TRBJ1-5
D gene: TRBD1
V gene: TRBV6-1
clone size: few
CDR3 protein: CASGQGGGAQHF
CDR3 DNA: TGTGCCAGCGGACAGGGGGGAGGGGCCCAGCATTTT

J gene: TRBJ2-7
D gene: NA
V gene: TRBV7-9
clone size: NA
CDR3 protein: CASSLVIGPATYEQYF
CDR3 DNA: TGTGCCAGCAGCTTAGTGATAGGACCAGCCACCTACGAGCAGTACTTC